This note documents a single TCR beta chain sequence. Its antigen is unknown. Germline V gene lookup returns CDR1 SQVTM and CDR2 ANQGSEA. V was pared by 6 bases and J by 3 bases, with 11 bases between. The CDR3 extends over 12 amino acids. The data were obtained in a study of beta chain features in type 1 diabetes. Study-level results: Type 1 diabetes patients had moderately but significantly shorter TCRB CDR3s in all four CD4+ subsets.

The study reverse transcribed the entire isolated RNA, so it sequenced expressed TCRB transcripts. TCRdb's table, derived via immunoSEQ multiplex PCR, lists solely in-frame clones and lacks some. The sample includes around 30,000 clones, approximately 64% seen only once; the top ten take about 2.2%. A single heparinised draw of about 120 mL on average was taken per donor. Sorting that relied on CD45RO/CCR7/CD25/CD127/CD95/CD27 yielded CD4+ naive, central memory, regulatory and stem cell-like memory cells. This chain links TRBV29-1 with TRBJ1-1; D perhaps matches TRBD1 (6 bases). The source of this sequence is a woman aged 25 to 45 with type 1 diabetes. Sample: Tregs from blood. CDR3 loop: CSVQGWDTEAFF. CDR3 bases: TGCAGCGTACAGGGATGGGACACTGAAGCTTTCTTT. Complete variable domain (other parts from reference TRBV29-1 and TRBJ1-1): SAVISQKPSRDICQRGTSLTIQCQVDSQVTMMFWYRQQPGQSLTLIATANQGSEATYESGFVIDKFPISRPNLTFSTLTVSNMSPEDSSIYLCSVQGWDTEAFFGQGTRLTVV.